This record concerns one T cell receptor (beta chain) sequence. Its antigen is unidentified. In germline, CDR1 is SGHTA, CDR2 FQGNSA. The ends lost 6 bases at V and 3 bases at J; junction bases unmatched: 6. This CDR3 has 14 residues. RNA transcripts yielded amplified TCR beta CDR3 regions. In the first-round RT-PCR of the TCR CDR3, the HTBI primer set was used. MiXCR, run by TCRdb on the multiplex PCR reads, gives a single entry per CDR3 protein. Of 450,000 to 600,000 distinct CDR3 sequences in the sample, just under 20% are singletons; the top ten hold over 45%. The data were taken from a study of T cells in Graves' hyperthyroidism and ophthalmopathy. General study results and limits: Most expanded thyroid clonotypes above 0.001 recurred in blood.

The chain recombines TRBV7-2 with TRBJ1-2, with TRBD1 identical over 8 bases. The TCR sequence derives from a man aged 35 to 55 with Graves' ophthalmopathy. Sample: blood. DNA of the CDR3: TGTGCCAGCAGGACAGGGGTATTGGACTATGGCTACACCTTC. This gives the protein CASRTGVLDYGYTF.